The sequence of this T cell receptor (beta chain) was determined in a study of T cells in Graves' hyperthyroidism and ophthalmopathy. Trimming left V 3 bases short and J 1 base short, with 16 bases between. The CDR3 is 17 amino acids. Germline values: CDR1 MNHEY, CDR2 SVGEGT. Researchers amplified the TCR beta CDR3 regions from RNA transcripts. HTBI primers were employed in a first-round RT-PCR of the TCR CDR3. TCRdb reanalysed the multiplex PCR reads using MiXCR and keeps one entry per CDR3 protein. The data hold roughly 720,000 distinct CDR3 sequences, with 15% to 20% observed a single time. This clonotype appeared a few times.

The chain combines TRBV6-2 or TRBV6-3 with TRBJ1-5, with no clear D. Sequenced input: blood. The clonotype originates from a man aged 45-65 years with Graves' hyperthyroidism. The CDR3 loop reads CASSYIPYSGSNQPQHF. CDR3 DNA: TGTGCCAGCAGTTATATTCCATATTCCGGCAGCAATCAGCCCCAGCATTTT.